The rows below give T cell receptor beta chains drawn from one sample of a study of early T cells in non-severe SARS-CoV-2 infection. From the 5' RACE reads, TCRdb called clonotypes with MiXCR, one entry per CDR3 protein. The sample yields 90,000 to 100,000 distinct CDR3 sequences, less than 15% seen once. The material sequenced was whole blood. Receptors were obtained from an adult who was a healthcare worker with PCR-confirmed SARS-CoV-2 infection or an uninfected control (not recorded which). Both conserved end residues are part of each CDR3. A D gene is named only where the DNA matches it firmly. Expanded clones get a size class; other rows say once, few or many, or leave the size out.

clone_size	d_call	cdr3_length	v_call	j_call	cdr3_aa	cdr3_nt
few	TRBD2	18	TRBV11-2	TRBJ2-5	CASSPYPQRGPYQETQYF	TGTGCCAGCAGCCCCTACCCACAGCGGGGCCCTTACCAAGAGACCCAGTACTTC
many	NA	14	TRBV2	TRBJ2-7	CASSEFSGPYEQYF	TGTGCCAGCAGTGAATTTTCGGGTCCCTACGAGCAGTACTTC
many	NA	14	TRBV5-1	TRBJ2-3	CASSPLRDTDTQYF	TGCGCCAGCAGCCCCCTCCGGGACACAGATACGCAGTATTTT
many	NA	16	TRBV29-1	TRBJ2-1	CSVLMDSLISYNEQFF	TGCAGCGTGTTGATGGACTCGCTAATTTCCTACAATGAGCAGTTCTTC
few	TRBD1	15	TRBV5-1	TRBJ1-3	CASSQFTGQGNTIYF	TGCGCCAGCAGCCAATTCACGGGACAGGGAAACACCATATATTTT
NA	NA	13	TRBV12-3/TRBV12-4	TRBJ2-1	CASRLQGYNEQFF	TGTGCCAGCAGATTACAGGGATACAATGAGCAGTTCTTC
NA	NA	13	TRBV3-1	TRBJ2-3	CASSLGQLDTQYF	TGTGCCAGCAGCCTCGGACAGCTAGATACGCAGTATTTT
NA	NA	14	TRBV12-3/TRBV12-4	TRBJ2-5	CASSLEAGEETQYF	TGTGCCAGCAGTCTAGAGGCAGGGGAAGAGACCCAGTACTTC
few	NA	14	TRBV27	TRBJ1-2	CASRPQGIGYGYTF	TGTGCCAGCAGACCCCAGGGTATCGGCTATGGCTACACCTTC
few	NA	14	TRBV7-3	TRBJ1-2	CASSLIPHGYGYTF	TGTGCCAGCAGCTTAATACCCCACGGCTATGGCTACACCTTC
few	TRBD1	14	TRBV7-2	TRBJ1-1	CASSYKQGVFEAFF	TGTGCCAGCAGCTATAAGCAGGGGGTATTTGAAGCTTTCTTT
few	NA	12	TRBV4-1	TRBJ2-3	CASSQDPGTQYF	TGCGCCAGCAGCCAAGATCCGGGGACGCAGTATTTT
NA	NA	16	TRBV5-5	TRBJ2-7	CASSTPGFRDSYEQYF	TGTGCCAGCAGCACGCCGGGTTTCCGCGATTCCTACGAGCAGTACTTC
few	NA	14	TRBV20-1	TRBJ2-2	CSASRDSGARELFF	TGCAGTGCTAGTAGGGACAGCGGGGCCCGGGAGCTGTTTTTT
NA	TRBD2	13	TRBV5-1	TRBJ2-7	CASSPTTSGEQYF	TGCGCCAGCAGCCCCACGACTAGCGGCGAGCAGTACTTC
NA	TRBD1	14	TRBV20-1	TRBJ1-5	CSARAGTDYQPQHF	TGCAGTGCTAGGGCCGGGACAGACTATCAGCCCCAGCATTTT
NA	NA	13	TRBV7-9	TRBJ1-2	CASSLGLYYGYTF	TGTGCCAGCAGCTTAGGACTGTACTATGGCTACACCTTC
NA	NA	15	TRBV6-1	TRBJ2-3	CASSERGAEVDTQYF	TGTGCCAGCAGTGAACGGGGGGCCGAGGTAGATACGCAGTATTTT
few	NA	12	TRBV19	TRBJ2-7	CATGLPPYEQYF	TGTGCCACTGGGCTCCCTCCCTACGAGCAGTACTTC
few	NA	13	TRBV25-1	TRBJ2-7	CASERTGSYEQYF	TGTGCCAGCGAGCGTACAGGTTCCTACGAGCAGTACTTC
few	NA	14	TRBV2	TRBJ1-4	CASSGQSRNEKLFF	TGTGCCAGCAGTGGACAGAGCCGTAATGAAAAACTGTTTTTT
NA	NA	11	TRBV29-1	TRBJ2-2	CSVGGDGELFF	TGCAGCGTTGGAGGGGACGGGGAGCTGTTTTTT
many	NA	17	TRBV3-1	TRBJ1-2	CASSQGAGARGNYGYTF	TGTGCCAGCAGCCAAGGAGCAGGGGCGCGGGGGAACTATGGCTACACCTTC
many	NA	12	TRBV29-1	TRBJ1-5	CSVQEGNQPQHF	TGCAGCGTACAGGAGGGGAATCAGCCCCAGCATTTT
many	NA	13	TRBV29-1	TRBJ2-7	CSVELQGSYEQYF	TGCAGCGTTGAATTACAGGGCTCCTACGAGCAGTACTTC
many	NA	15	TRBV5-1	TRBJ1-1	CASSLTTPRPTEAFF	TGCGCCAGCAGCTTGACCACCCCCCGTCCTACTGAAGCTTTCTTT
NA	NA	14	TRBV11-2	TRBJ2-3	CASSPPASPDTQYF	TGTGCCAGCAGTCCTCCGGCGTCTCCAGATACGCAGTATTTT
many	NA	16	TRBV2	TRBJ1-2	CASTNLLKTPVYGYTF	TGTGCCAGCACCAACCTCCTCAAGACACCAGTTTATGGCTACACCTTC
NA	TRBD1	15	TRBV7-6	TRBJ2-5	CASSIGATGKETQYF	TGTGCCAGCAGCATCGGAGCGACAGGGAAAGAGACCCAGTACTTC
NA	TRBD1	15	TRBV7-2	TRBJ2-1	CASSFGQGPYNEQFF	TGTGCCAGCAGCTTCGGACAGGGGCCGTACAATGAGCAGTTCTTC
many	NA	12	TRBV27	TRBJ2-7	CASSHHQGGQYF	TGTGCCAGCAGCCACCACCAGGGAGGTCAGTACTTC
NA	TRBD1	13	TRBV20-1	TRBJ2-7	CSARRQGLGEQYF	TGCAGTGCTAGGAGACAGGGCCTAGGCGAGCAGTACTTC
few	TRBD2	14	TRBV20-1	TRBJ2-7	CSAGTTLKPYEQYF	TGCAGCGCTGGGACTACCCTTAAACCCTACGAGCAGTACTTC
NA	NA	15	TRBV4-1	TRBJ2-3	CASSQEGQGSDTQYF	TGCGCCAGCAGCCAAGAAGGGCAGGGGTCAGATACGCAGTATTTT
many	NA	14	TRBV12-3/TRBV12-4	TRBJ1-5	CASSSIETDQPQHF	TGTGCCAGCAGTTCGATAGAAACCGATCAGCCCCAGCATTTT
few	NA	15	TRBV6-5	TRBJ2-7	CASRRLIRGTYEQYF	TGTGCCAGCCGACGGCTAATTCGCGGAACCTACGAGCAGTACTTC
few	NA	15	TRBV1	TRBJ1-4	CTSSQPTATNEKLFF	TGCACCAGCAGCCAACCGACAGCAACTAATGAAAAACTGTTTTTT
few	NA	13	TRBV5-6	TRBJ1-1	CASSFQRGTEAFF	TGTGCCAGCAGCTTCCAGAGGGGCACTGAAGCTTTCTTT
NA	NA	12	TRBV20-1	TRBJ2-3	CSPTGVKDTQYF	TGCAGTCCCACTGGGGTCAAAGATACGCAGTATTTT
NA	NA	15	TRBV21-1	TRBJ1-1	CASSFIRLMNTEAFF	TGTGCCAGCAGCTTTATCAGGCTCATGAACACTGAAGCTTTCTTT
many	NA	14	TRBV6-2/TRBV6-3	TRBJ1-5	CASSPGGSNQPQHF	TGTGCCAGCAGCCCCGGTGGGAGCAATCAGCCCCAGCATTTT
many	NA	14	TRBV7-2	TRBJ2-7	CASSLDPGFYEQYF	TGTGCCAGCAGCTTAGACCCAGGATTCTACGAGCAGTACTTC
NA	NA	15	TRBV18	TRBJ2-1	CASSPVSSSYNEQFF	TGTGCCAGCTCACCCGTCTCGTCCTCCTACAATGAGCAGTTCTTC
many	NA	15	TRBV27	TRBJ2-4	CASSPLDRRKNIQYF	TGTGCCAGCAGTCCCCTAGACAGGAGGAAAAACATTCAGTACTTC
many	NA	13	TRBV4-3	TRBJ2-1	CASSHPGVSEQFF	TGCGCCAGCAGCCACCCAGGGGTTAGTGAGCAGTTCTTC
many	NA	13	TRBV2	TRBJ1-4	CASSQGFGEKLFF	TGTGCCAGCAGCCAGGGATTCGGAGAAAAACTGTTTTTT
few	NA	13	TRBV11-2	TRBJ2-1	CASSRGPNNEQFF	TGTGCCAGCAGCCGCGGGCCTAACAATGAGCAGTTCTTC
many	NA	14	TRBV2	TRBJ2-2	CASSTEGVAGELFF	TGTGCCAGCAGTACCGAAGGGGTGGCCGGGGAGCTGTTTTTT